This section outlines one TCR beta chain sequence together with its context. Its antigen is as yet unknown. CDR1 is WNHNN, CDR2 SYGVQD, per germline (reference sequence). Trimming removed 5 bases from V and 1 base from J, with 5 bases in between. CDR3 length: 12 residues. It was with 60 Vbeta and 13 Jbeta primers that the PCR ran. Only in-frame clones appear in the TCRdb table, and some are missing; sequencing was by immunoSEQ multiplex PCR. The sample carries about 170,000 clones, approximately 88% recorded once. These data are taken from a study of cytomegalovirus exposure and HLA in healthy donors. Study results and caveats: CMV serostatus alone was available as immune exposure information. The authors reported that TCR beta sequences could predict HLA-A and HLA-B alleles. These predictions were accurate for most subjects in the first cohort. Some highly shared sequence variants likely arose as a pipeline artifact. Certain indistinguishable V segments, among them TRBV6-2 and TRBV6-3, were excluded.

This clonotype originated in a boy aged 2 to 9 in good health and CMV-seronegative. Sequencing input: PBMCs. The chain combines TRBV10-1 with TRBJ1-1; no clear D gene. DNA of the CDR3: TGCGCCAGCAGTCCCGGGAACACTGAAGCTTTCTTT. It yields the protein CASSPGNTEAFF.